Given below is one T cell receptor (beta chain) in context. Its antigen is still unknown. CDR3 length: 14 residues. V lost 0 bases, J lost 0 bases, and 5 bases lay in between. Germline values: CDR1 SGHRS, CDR2 YFSETQ. The sample comes from a study of cytomegalovirus exposure and HLA in healthy donors. Study-wide results and caveats: Most TCR sequences were rare, but some public TCRs occurred in many donors. The investigators catalogued 150 or so TCR beta chains as cytomegalovirus-associated.

The data were produced by immunoSEQ multiplex PCR, yet TCRdb's version contains in-frame clones alone and is incomplete. Among some 98,000 clones listed, less than 90% were seen once. The sequenced sample was PBMCs. The J gene is TRBJ2-3, the V gene TRBV5-1, with D unclear. This TCR derives from a man younger than 35 in good health and CMV-seropositive. CDR3 in DNA: TGCGCCAGCAGCTTGGTCTTTAGCACAGATACGCAGTATTTT. This codes for CASSLVFSTDTQYF.